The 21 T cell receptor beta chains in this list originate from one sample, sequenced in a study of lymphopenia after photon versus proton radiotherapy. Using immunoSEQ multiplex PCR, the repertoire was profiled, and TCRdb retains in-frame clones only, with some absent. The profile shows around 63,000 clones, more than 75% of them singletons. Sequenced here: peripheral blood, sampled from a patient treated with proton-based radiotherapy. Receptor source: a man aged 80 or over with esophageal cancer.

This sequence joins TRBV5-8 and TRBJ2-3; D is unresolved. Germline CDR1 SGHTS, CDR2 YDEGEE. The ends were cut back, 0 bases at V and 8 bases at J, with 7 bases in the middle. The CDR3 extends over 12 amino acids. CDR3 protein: CASSLGLGTQYF. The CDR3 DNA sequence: TGTGCCAGCAGCTTGGGTCTTGGTACGCAGTATTTT.

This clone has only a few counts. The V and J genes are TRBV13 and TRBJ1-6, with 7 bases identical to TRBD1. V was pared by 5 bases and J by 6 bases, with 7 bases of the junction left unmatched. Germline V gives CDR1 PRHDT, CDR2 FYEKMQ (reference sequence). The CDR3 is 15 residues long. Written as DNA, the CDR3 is TGTGCCAGCAGCCAACAGGGGTTAGCTAATTCACCCCTCCACTTT. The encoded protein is CASSQQGLANSPLHF.

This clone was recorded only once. The CDR3 is CASSRRVIGTVLSTDTQYF. For the CDR3, the DNA is TGTGCCAGCAGCCGACGGGTAATCGGGACAGTCTTGAGCACAGATACGCAGTATTTT. V usage is TRBV11-2 and J usage is TRBJ2-3; TRBD1 aligns across 7 bases. This CDR3 contains 19 residues. After removal of 5 bases from V and 0 bases from J, the junction contained 17 bases not matched to a gene. In germline, CDR1 is SGHAT, CDR2 FQNNGV.

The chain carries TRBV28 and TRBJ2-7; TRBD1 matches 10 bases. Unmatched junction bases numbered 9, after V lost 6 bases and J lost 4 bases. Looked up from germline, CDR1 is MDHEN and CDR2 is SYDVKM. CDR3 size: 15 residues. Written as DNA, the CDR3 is TGTGCCAGCAGCCGAGGGACAGGGGAAAGGTACGAGCAGTACTTC. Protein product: CASSRGTGERYEQYF.

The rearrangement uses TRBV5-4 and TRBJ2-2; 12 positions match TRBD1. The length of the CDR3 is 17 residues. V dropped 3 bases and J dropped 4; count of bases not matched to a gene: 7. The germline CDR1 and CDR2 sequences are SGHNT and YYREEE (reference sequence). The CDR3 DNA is TGTGCCAGCAGCTCCTTCGGGACAGGGGGCCCCACCGGGGAGCTGTTTTTT. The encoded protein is CASSSFGTGGPTGELFF.

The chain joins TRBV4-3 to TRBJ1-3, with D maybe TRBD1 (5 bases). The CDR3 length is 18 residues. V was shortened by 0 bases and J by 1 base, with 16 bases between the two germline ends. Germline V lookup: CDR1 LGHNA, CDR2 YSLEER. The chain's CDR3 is CASSQERRARGSGNTIYF. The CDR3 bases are TGCGCCAGCAGCCAAGAGCGCAGGGCCCGAGGATCTGGAAACACCATATATTTT.

Here the CDR3 reads CATSRDRQDYEQYF. The CDR3 DNA reads as TGTGCCACCAGCAGAGATCGACAGGACTACGAGCAGTACTTC. This chain uses TRBV15 with TRBJ2-7; D perhaps matches TRBD1 (6 bases). The CDR3 sequence is 14 residues long. CDR1 is LNHNV, CDR2 YYDKDF, per germline (reference sequence). V was shortened by 0 bases and J by 3 bases, with 9 bases between the two germline ends. The variable domain in full, completed from reference TRBV15 and TRBJ2-7, reads DAMVIQNPRYQVTQFGKPVTLSCSQTLNHNVMYWYQQKSSQAPKLLFHYYDKDFNNEADTPDNFQSRRPNTSFCFLDIRSPGLGDTAMYLCATSRDRQDYEQYFGPGTRLTVT.

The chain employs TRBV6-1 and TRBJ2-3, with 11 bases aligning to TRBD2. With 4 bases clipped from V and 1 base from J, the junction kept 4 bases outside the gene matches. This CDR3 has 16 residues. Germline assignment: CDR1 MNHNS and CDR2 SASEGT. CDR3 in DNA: TGTGCCAGCAGTGTCATGACTAGCGGGGGCACAGATACGCAGTATTTT. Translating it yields CASSVMTSGGTDTQYF.

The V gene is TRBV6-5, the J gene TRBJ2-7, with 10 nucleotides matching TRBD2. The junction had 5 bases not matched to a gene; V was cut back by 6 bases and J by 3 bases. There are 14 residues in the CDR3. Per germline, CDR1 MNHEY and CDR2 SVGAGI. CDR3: CASSPSGRGYEQYF. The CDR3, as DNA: TGTGCCAGCAGCCCTAGCGGGAGAGGCTACGAGCAGTACTTC.

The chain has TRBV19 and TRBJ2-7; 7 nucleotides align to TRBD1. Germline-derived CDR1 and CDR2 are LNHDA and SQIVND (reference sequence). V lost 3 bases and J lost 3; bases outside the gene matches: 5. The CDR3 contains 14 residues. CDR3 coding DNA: TGTGCCAGTAGTATTTCGAGGGACAGCTACGAGCAGTACTTC. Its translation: CASSISRDSYEQYF. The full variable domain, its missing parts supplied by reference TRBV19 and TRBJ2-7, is DGGITQSPKYLFRKEGQNVTLSCEQNLNHDAMYWYRQDPGQGLRLIYYSQIVNDFQKGDIAEGYSVSREKKESFPLTVTSAQKNPTAFYLCASSISRDSYEQYFGPGTRLTVT.

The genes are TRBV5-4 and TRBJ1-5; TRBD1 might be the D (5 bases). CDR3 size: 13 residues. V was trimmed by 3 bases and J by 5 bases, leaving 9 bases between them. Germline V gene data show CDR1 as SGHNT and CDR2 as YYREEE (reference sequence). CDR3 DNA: TGTGCCAGCAGCTCGGGACGGGATCAGCCCCAGCATTTT. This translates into CASSSGRDQPQHF.

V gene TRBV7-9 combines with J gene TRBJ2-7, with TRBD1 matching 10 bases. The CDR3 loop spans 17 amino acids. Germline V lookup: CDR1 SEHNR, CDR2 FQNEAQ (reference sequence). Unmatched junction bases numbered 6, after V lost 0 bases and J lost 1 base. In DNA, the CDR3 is TGTGCCAGCAGCTTAGCCTTTCCGGGACAGGGGTCCTACGAGCAGTACTTC. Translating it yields CASSLAFPGQGSYEQYF.

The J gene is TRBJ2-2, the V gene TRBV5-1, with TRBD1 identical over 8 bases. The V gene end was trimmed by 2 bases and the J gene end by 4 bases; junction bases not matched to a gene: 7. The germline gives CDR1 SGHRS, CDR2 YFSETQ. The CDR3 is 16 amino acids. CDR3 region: CASSFQQGGATGELFF. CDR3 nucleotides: TGCGCCAGCAGCTTCCAACAGGGGGGCGCCACCGGGGAGCTGTTTTTT.

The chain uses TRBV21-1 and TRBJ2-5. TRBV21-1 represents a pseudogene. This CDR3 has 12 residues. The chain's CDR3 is CASSPNCETQYF. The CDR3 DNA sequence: TGTGCCAGCAGCCCCAATTGCGAGACCCAGTACTTC.

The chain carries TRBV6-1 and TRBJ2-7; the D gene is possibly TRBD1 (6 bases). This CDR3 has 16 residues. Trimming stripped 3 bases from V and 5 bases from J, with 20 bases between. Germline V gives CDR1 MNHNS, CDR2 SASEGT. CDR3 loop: CASSDLSGRGSDEQYF. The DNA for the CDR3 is TGTGCCAGCAGTGATCTCTCCGGCAGGGGATCGGACGAGCAGTACTTC.

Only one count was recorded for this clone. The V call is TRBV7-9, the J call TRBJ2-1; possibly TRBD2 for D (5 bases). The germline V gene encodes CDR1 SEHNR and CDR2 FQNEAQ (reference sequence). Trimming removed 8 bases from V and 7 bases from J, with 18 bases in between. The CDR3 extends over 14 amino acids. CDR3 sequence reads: CASGGPHRLNEQFF. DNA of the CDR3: TGTGCCAGCGGAGGACCTCACCGACTTAATGAGCAGTTCTTC.

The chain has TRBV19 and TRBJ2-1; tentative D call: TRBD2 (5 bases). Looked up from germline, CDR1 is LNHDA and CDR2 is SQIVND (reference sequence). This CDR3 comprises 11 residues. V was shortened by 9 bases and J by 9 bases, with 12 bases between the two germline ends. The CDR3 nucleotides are TGTGCCAGCCGATCGGAGGTTGAGCAGTTCTTC. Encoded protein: CASRSEVEQFF.

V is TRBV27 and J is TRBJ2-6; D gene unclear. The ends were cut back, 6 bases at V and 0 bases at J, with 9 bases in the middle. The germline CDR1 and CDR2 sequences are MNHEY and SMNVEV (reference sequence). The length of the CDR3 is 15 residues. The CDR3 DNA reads TGTGCCAGCAGCCCGGACGGCTCTGGGGCCAACGTCCTGACTTTC. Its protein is CASSPDGSGANVLTF.

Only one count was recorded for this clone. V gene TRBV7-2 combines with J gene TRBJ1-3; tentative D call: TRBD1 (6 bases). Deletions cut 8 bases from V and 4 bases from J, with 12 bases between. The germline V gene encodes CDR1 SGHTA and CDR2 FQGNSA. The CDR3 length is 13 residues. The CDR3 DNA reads TGTGCCAGCGCGGGGGCCCAAGGAAACACCATATATTTT. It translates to CASAGAQGNTIYF.

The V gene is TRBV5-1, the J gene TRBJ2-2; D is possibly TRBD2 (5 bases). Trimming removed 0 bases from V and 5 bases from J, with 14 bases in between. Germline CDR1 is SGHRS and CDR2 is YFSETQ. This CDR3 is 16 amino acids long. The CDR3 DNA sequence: TGCGCCAGCAGCTTGGCCCGCTTAGGAGGAACCGGGGAGCTGTTTTTT. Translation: CASSLARLGGTGELFF.

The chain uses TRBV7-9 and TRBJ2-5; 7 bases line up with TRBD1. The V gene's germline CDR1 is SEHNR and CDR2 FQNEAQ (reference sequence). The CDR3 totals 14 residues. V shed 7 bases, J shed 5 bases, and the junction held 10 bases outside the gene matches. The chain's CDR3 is CASNYRGVVETQYF. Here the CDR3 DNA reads TGTGCCAGCAACTACAGGGGCGTCGTCGAGACCCAGTACTTC.